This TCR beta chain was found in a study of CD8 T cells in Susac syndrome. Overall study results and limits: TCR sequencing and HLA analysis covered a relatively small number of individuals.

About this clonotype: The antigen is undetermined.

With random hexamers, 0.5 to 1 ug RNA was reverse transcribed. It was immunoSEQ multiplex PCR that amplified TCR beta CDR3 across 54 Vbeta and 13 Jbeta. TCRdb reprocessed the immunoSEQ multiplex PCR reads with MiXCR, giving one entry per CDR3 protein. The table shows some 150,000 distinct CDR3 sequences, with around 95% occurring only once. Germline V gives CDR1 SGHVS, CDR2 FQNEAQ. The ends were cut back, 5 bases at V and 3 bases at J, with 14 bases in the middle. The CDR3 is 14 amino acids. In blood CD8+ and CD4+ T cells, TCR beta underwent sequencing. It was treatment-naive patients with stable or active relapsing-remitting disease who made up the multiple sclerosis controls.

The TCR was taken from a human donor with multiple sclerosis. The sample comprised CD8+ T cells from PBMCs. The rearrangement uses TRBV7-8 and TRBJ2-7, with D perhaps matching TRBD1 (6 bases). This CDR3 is CASSPSVQGYEQYV. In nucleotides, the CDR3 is TGTGCCAGCAGCCCGTCGGTACAGGGCTACGAGCAGTACGTC.